A single sample gave rise to the 24 T cell receptor beta chains below, sequenced in a study of vaccination and CD4 T cells after COVID-19. Indicated time point: late sampling 161 to 241 days after vaccination in three convalescent patients. Treatment meaning: approximately nine-day PBMC culture with coronavirus spike peptide pools or control peptides (ViraFEST assay). The Oncomine TCR Beta short-read assay generated sequence data from the DNA of cultured CD4+ T cells. From the PCR reads, TCRdb called clonotypes with MiXCR, one entry per CDR3 protein. The table lists approximately 22,000 distinct CDR3 sequences, around 33% of them singletons. For these TCRs, the target antigens are not known. The sample in question was CD4+ T cells from blood, cultured in vitro, obtained about 7 months after SARS-CoV-2 vaccination. All receptors derive from a human donor who had recovered from COVID-19.

The chain links TRBV15 to TRBJ2-3; a weak D match, TRBD2 (6 bases). The ends were cut back, 1 base at V and 1 base at J, with 21 bases in the middle. Germline CDR1 reads LNHNV; CDR2 reads YYDKDF (reference sequence). CDR3 size: 19 residues. Here the CDR3 DNA reads TGTGCCACCAGCAGAGTTTCCTTTGTGGGGGGATTAGGCACAGATACGCAGTATTTT. Residues: CATSRVSFVGGLGTDTQYF. Drawing the rest from reference TRBV15 and TRBJ2-3, the complete variable domain is DAMVIQNPRYQVTQFGKPVTLSCSQTLNHNVMYWYQQKSSQAPKLLFHYYDKDFNNEADTPDNFQSRRPNTSFCFLDIRSPGLGDTAMYLCATSRVSFVGGLGTDTQYFGPGTRLTVL.

This chain links TRBV19 with TRBJ1-2; the D is unclear. The germline V gene has CDR1 LNHDA and CDR2 SQIVND (reference sequence). The CDR3 is made up of 14 amino acids. Trimming pared 0 bases from V and 3 bases from J, leaving 8 bases between. CDR3 amino acids: CASSIDQSDYGYTF. DNA of the CDR3: TGTGCCAGTAGTATAGATCAATCCGACTATGGCTACACCTTC. The whole variable domain, remainder taken from reference TRBV19 and TRBJ1-2, is DGGITQSPKYLFRKEGQNVTLSCEQNLNHDAMYWYRQDPGQGLRLIYYSQIVNDFQKGDIAEGYSVSREKKESFPLTVTSAQKNPTAFYLCASSIDQSDYGYTFGSGTRLTVV.

This clonotype showed up just a few times. The rearrangement joins TRBV6-1 to TRBJ2-5; a possible D gene is TRBD1 (5 bases). This CDR3 is 16 amino acids long. V dropped 3 bases and J dropped 4 bases, with 18 bases sitting between them. CDR1 is MNHNS and CDR2 is SASEGT in the germline V gene. This CDR3 is CASSELGVGLRETQYF. The CDR3 nucleotides are TGTGCCAGCAGTGAGCTAGGCGTGGGGCTTCGAGAGACCCAGTACTTC.

This clonotype was seen a few times. The gene calls are TRBV12-3 or TRBV12-4 and TRBJ1-1; a weak D match, TRBD1 (5 bases). V lost 5 bases and J 1 base, leaving 11 bases between the germline ends. The CDR3 is 14 residues long. CDR3 coding DNA: TGTGCCAGCAGTCCGAGGGGCGGGAACACTGAAGCTTTCTTT. Translated: CASSPRGGNTEAFF.

The chain joins TRBV11-3 to TRBJ2-7, with a weak D call TRBD1 (6 bases). With 4 bases removed from V and 3 bases from J, the gap between germline ends came to 13 bases. Germline CDR1 is SGHNT and CDR2 is YENEEA. The length of the CDR3 is 14 residues. In DNA form, the CDR3 reads TGTGCCAGCAGCTCCTGGGACACCGGCTACGAGCAGTACTTC. Translation gives CASSSWDTGYEQYF.

This clonotype appeared a few times. The chain is built from TRBV20-1 and TRBJ2-2; D might be TRBD2 (6 bases). Germline V gives CDR1 DFQATT, CDR2 SNEGSKA (reference sequence). Between the trimmed V and J ends, which lost 1 base and 0 bases, there was a span of 12 bases. This CDR3 region has 16 residues. CDR3 in amino acids: CSARVGGNSNTGELFF. The CDR3 region has the DNA TGCAGTGCTAGAGTAGGCGGGAACTCGAACACCGGGGAGCTGTTTTTT.

The genes are TRBV20-1 and TRBJ2-2; TRBD1 or TRBD2 may be the D gene (5 bases each). Germline V gives CDR1 DFQATT, CDR2 SNEGSKA (reference sequence). The CDR3 runs to 14 residues. Trimming pared 3 bases from V and 4 bases from J, leaving 12 bases between. The CDR3 protein is CSARGTVGTGELFF. The CDR3 nucleotides are TGCAGTGCTAGGGGGACGGTCGGCACCGGGGAGCTGTTTTTT.

The chain carries TRBV27 and TRBJ2-1, with D possibly matching TRBD2 (6 bases). CDR1 MNHEY and CDR2 SMNVEV come from the germline V gene (reference sequence). V lost 6 bases to trimming and J lost 5 bases, with 14 bases between them. This CDR3 has 14 residues. The CDR3 DNA sequence: TGTGCCAGCAGACCCGGGACTGTACACAATGAGCAGTTCTTC. Amino acids: CASRPGTVHNEQFF.

The chain carries TRBV20-1 and TRBJ2-3; D is unresolved. Germline V lookup: CDR1 DFQATT, CDR2 SNEGSKA (reference sequence). The CDR3 has 14 amino acids. V was trimmed by 4 bases and J by 0 bases, leaving 11 bases between them. The CDR3 region has the DNA TGCAGTGCTAAGGGTGGAACAAGCACAGATACGCAGTATTTT. This encodes CSAKGGTSTDTQYF.

This clonotype has a single count. The V and J genes are TRBV11-2 and TRBJ2-7, with D uncertain. CDR1 is SGHAT and CDR2 is FQNNGV in the germline V gene. V was trimmed by 3 bases and J by 4 bases, leaving 10 bases between them. This CDR3 has 13 amino acids. CDR3 coding DNA: TGTGCCAGCAGCTTCTACGCGCGTTACGAGCAGTACTTC. Translating it yields CASSFYARYEQYF.

This clonotype has only a few counts. The V call is TRBV20-1, the J call TRBJ2-7, with a possible D match to TRBD1 (6 bases). CDR1 DFQATT and CDR2 SNEGSKA come from the germline V gene (reference sequence). The V end was cut by 3 bases, the J end by 6 bases, with 21 bases between. The CDR3 covers 15 residues. The CDR3 nucleotides are TGCAGTGCTAGCGGGGCTGGGGGCCAGCGCATCGAGCAGTACTTC. Its protein product is CSASGAGGQRIEQYF.

The V call is TRBV20-1, the J call TRBJ1-3; D might be TRBD1 (6 bases). With 0 bases removed from V and 3 bases from J, the gap between germline ends came to 21 bases. The CDR3 loop spans 18 amino acids. Germline CDR1 is DFQATT and CDR2 is SNEGSKA (reference sequence). CDR3 sequence reads: CSARDSGVIRGLGNTIYF. CDR3 coding DNA: TGCAGTGCTAGAGATAGTGGGGTGATTCGGGGGCTTGGAAACACCATATATTTT.

The V call is TRBV24-1, the J call TRBJ1-5; the D is unclear. This CDR3 has 14 amino acids. CDR1 and CDR2 (germline): KGHDR, SFDVKD. Trimming took off 0 bases at V and 6 bases at J, with 8 bases between the two ends. This CDR3 is CATSDLTNSQPQHF. CDR3 in DNA: TGTGCCACCAGTGATTTGACGAACTCTCAGCCCCAGCATTTT.

The chain is built from TRBV7-8 and TRBJ2-5; unclear D gene. Trimming took 1 base from V and 4 from J, leaving 7 bases between them. The CDR3 contains 13 residues. From germline, CDR1 is SGHVS and CDR2 FQNEAQ. DNA for the CDR3: TGTGCCAGCAGCTTAGAATTGTCAGAGACCCAGTACTTC. Residues: CASSLELSETQYF.

In this sample, this clonotype turned up a few times. The chain couples TRBV7-9 to TRBJ2-1; D unclear. This CDR3 region has 15 residues. The germline gives CDR1 SEHNR, CDR2 FQNEAQ (reference sequence). V lost 1 base and J 4 bases, leaving 11 bases between the germline ends. The CDR3, as DNA: TGTGCCAGCAGCTTAGGCACAAGATATTACAATGAGCAGTTCTTC. It specifies CASSLGTRYYNEQFF.

This clonotype appeared a few times. The chain employs TRBV19 and TRBJ2-1; 13 bases fit TRBD2. Unmatched junction bases numbered 5, after V lost 7 bases and J lost 8 bases. Germline V gene lookup returns CDR1 LNHDA and CDR2 SQIVND (reference sequence). This CDR3 is 14 amino acids long. The CDR3: CASKGTSGTDEQFF. The CDR3 DNA sequence: TGTGCCAGTAAGGGGACTAGCGGGACGGATGAGCAGTTCTTC.

The chain uses TRBV30 and TRBJ1-2; 7 bases line up with TRBD1. The CDR3 runs 12 residues. Germline V CDR1 and CDR2: GTSNPN, SVGIG (reference sequence). The trim removed 3 bases at V and 8 bases at J, leaving 6 bases unmatched. The CDR3 DNA is TGTGCCTGGAGCCTAGACAGGGAGGGCTACACCTTC. The encoded protein is CAWSLDREGYTF.

The sample holds a few counts of this clonotype. The V call is TRBV19, the J call TRBJ1-5; D ambiguous. This CDR3 is 12 amino acids long. Per germline, CDR1 LNHDA and CDR2 SQIVND (reference sequence). Trimming shortened V by 7 bases and J by 7 bases, and 11 bases separated the two germline ends. CDR3 DNA sequence: TGTGCCAGTACAACCCCCGGACAGCCCCAGCATTTT. Its translation: CASTTPGQPQHF. Variable domain in full (rest from reference TRBV19 and TRBJ1-5): DGGITQSPKYLFRKEGQNVTLSCEQNLNHDAMYWYRQDPGQGLRLIYYSQIVNDFQKGDIAEGYSVSREKKESFPLTVTSAQKNPTAFYLCASTTPGQPQHFGDGTRLSIL.

This clonotype was picked up one time. V usage is TRBV5-3 and J usage is TRBJ2-7; the match to TRBD1 covers 12 bases. TRBV5-3 falls under the ORF class, with uncertain function. CDR3 length equals 15 residues. The V and J ends lost 8 bases and 4 bases, in that order; junction bases with no gene match: 10. CDR3 amino acids: CASSGTGQGAYEQYF. CDR3 nucleotide sequence: TGTGCCAGCAGCGGAACGGGACAGGGGGCTTACGAGCAGTACTTC.

The gene calls are TRBV30 and TRBJ1-6; perhaps TRBD1 as D (6 bases). Germline V gene data show CDR1 as GTSNPN and CDR2 as SVGIG (reference sequence). V lost 2 bases and J lost 8, with 10 bases in between. This CDR3 is built from 13 residues. The CDR3 coding sequence is TGTGCCTGGAGTCGGGGGCTGGATTCACCCCTCCACTTT. Its protein is CAWSRGLDSPLHF.

This clonotype has a handful of counts. The rearrangement joins TRBV20-1 to TRBJ2-7; TRBD1 matches at 9 bases. The length of the CDR3 is 16 residues. CDR1 is DFQATT and CDR2 is SNEGSKA in the germline V gene (reference sequence). V gave up 6 bases and J gave up 2 bases; unmatched junction bases: 14. The CDR3 sequence: CSASSFRDRVAYEQYF. CDR3 DNA sequence: TGCAGTGCCTCTTCCTTCCGGGACAGGGTAGCCTACGAGCAGTACTTC.

The chain has TRBV20-1 and TRBJ2-7, with 13 bases aligning to TRBD2. This CDR3 has 13 residues. Germline assignment: CDR1 DFQATT and CDR2 SNEGSKA (reference sequence). The ends lost 6 bases at V and 3 bases at J; junction bases unmatched: 2. The CDR3 region has the DNA TGCAGTGCCACTAGCGGGAGGGGCTACGAGCAGTACTTC. This codes for CSATSGRGYEQYF.

This clonotype was detected a few times. V is TRBV20-1 and J is TRBJ2-7; a weak D match, TRBD2 (6 bases). V lost 6 bases, J lost 2 bases, and 20 bases lay in between. The CDR3 extends over 15 amino acids. Germline CDR1 DFQATT, CDR2 SNEGSKA (reference sequence). CDR3 residues: CSARDASEGTYEQYF. CDR3 nucleotide sequence: TGCAGTGCGAGGGATGCTAGCGAGGGAACCTACGAGCAGTACTTC.

The CDR3 protein is CASSLEDTQYF. The CDR3 DNA reads as TGTGCCAGCAGCTTAGAAGATACGCAGTATTTT. The V call is TRBV7-9, the J call TRBJ2-3; D is uncertain. V lost 1 base to trimming and J lost 5 bases, with 1 base between them. The germline gives CDR1 SEHNR, CDR2 FQNEAQ (reference sequence). The CDR3 has 11 residues.